Listed here are 11 T cell receptor beta chains from one sample, sequenced in a study of read filtering for tumor transcriptome and immune sequencing. From 350 to 500 ng of RNA, a library with molecular barcoded alpha/delta and beta/gamma adaptors was made. MiXCR, run by TCRdb on the reads, gives a single entry per CDR3 protein. The data hold around 130,000 distinct CDR3 sequences, with roughly 13% observed a single time. The sample consisted of a population of CD138-negative cells sorted from bone marrow. These receptors all come from a donor aged 40 or over with multiple myeloma.

This clonotype was observed at least ten times. V is TRBV11-1 and J is TRBJ1-5, with D tentatively TRBD1 (5 bases). The V end was cut by 4 bases, the J end by 5 bases, with 9 bases between. There are 13 residues in the CDR3. CDR1 and CDR2 (germline): SGHAT, FQDESV (reference sequence). CDR3 nucleotide sequence: TGTGCCAGCAGCTGGGACCCCGATCAGCCCCAGCATTTT. The encoded protein is CASSWDPDQPQHF.

This clonotype was seen many times. V and J are TRBV14 and TRBJ2-5, with D tentatively TRBD2 (5 bases). The CDR3 runs to 15 residues. V lost 3 bases and J 1 base, leaving 12 bases between the germline ends. Germline CDR1 is SGHDN and CDR2 is FVKESK. CDR3 residues: CASSQYVGVQETQYF. The DNA for the CDR3 is TGTGCCAGCAGCCAGTATGTCGGGGTCCAAGAGACCCAGTACTTC.

This clonotype came up a few times. This chain joins TRBV12-3 or TRBV12-4 and TRBJ1-5; D is perhaps TRBD1 (5 bases). Trimming removed 6 bases at V and 6 bases at J, with 12 bases between. The CDR3 contains 13 residues. CDR3 sequence (DNA): TGTGCCAGCAGCTGGGACGGATCTCAGCCCCAGCATTTT. Translating it yields CASSWDGSQPQHF.

This clonotype was picked up many times. This chain joins TRBV5-4 and TRBJ2-1; 11 bases match TRBD2. Germline-derived CDR1 and CDR2 are SGHNT and YYREEE (reference sequence). The length of the CDR3 is 17 residues. The J segment lost 1 base and the V segment lost 0 bases, leaving 3 bases of the junction unmatched. The CDR3 loop is CASSLDGTSGSYNEQFF. The DNA for the CDR3 is TGTGCCAGCAGCTTGGATGGGACTAGCGGTTCCTACAATGAGCAGTTCTTC.

This clonotype occurred many times. The V gene is TRBV7-3, the J gene TRBJ2-1; the D is unclear. CDR3 length equals 13 residues. V lost 2 bases and J 8 bases, leaving 10 bases between the germline ends. Germline CDR1 SGHTA, CDR2 FQGTGA. CDR3 sequence reads: CASSLGRPDEQFF. In nucleotides, the CDR3 is TGTGCCAGCAGCTTAGGACGGCCCGATGAGCAGTTCTTC.

This clonotype was counted ten times or more. The chain is built from TRBV20-1 and TRBJ2-3, with 12 positions matching TRBD2. The germline V gene encodes CDR1 DFQATT and CDR2 SNEGSKA (reference sequence). Germline trimming cut 2 bases from V and 0 bases from J; bases unmatched to any gene: 12. The CDR3 runs 19 residues. The chain's CDR3 is CSARTGLAGPKISTDTQYF. For the CDR3, the DNA is TGCAGTGCTAGAACGGGACTAGCGGGTCCAAAAATTAGCACAGATACGCAGTATTTT.

The rearrangement joins TRBV7-2 to TRBJ2-7, with 8 nucleotides matching TRBD2. The V and J ends lost 5 bases and 6 bases, in that order; junction bases with no gene match: 9. The CDR3 is 14 residues long. Germline V CDR1 and CDR2: SGHTA, FQGNSA. The CDR3 DNA follows: TGTGCCAGCAGCCTGATGAGCGGGAGTACCGAGCAGTACTTC. Protein: CASSLMSGSTEQYF. Filled out from reference TRBV7-2 and TRBJ2-7, the complete variable domain reads GAGVSQSPSNKVTEKGKDVELRCDPISGHTALYWYRQSLGQGLEFLIYFQGNSAPDKSGLPSDRFSAERTGGSVSTLTIQRTQQEDSAVYLCASSLMSGSTEQYFGPGTRLTVT.

In this sample, this clonotype turned up many times. The V gene is TRBV6-5, the J gene TRBJ1-1; D not resolved. CDR3 length: 13 residues. V was trimmed by 0 bases and J by 3 bases, leaving 5 bases between them. Germline V gives CDR1 MNHEY, CDR2 SVGAGI. The CDR3, as DNA: TGTGCCAGCAGTTACTCCGGGTACACTGAAGCTTTCTTT. Protein sequence: CASSYSGYTEAFF.

This clonotype was picked up many times. CDR3 coding DNA: TGCAGCGTTGAAGATGTCGGCCGGAACTATGGCTACACCTTC. This sequence encodes CSVEDVGRNYGYTF. V usage is TRBV29-1 and J usage is TRBJ1-2; D remains unclear. The CDR3 has 14 residues. Trimming shortened V by 0 bases and J by 2 bases, and 10 bases separated the two germline ends. Per the germline V gene, CDR1 is SQVTM and CDR2 is ANQGSEA.

Many counts were recorded for this clonotype. This rearrangement joins TRBV7-3 to TRBJ2-2, with 8 bases matching TRBD2. Per the germline V gene, CDR1 is SGHTA and CDR2 is FQGTGA. V lost 4 bases, J lost 6 bases, and 13 bases stayed unmatched. The CDR3 covers 17 residues. Here the CDR3 DNA reads TGTGCCAGCAGCTCACTGAGCGGGAGTCGCGTGGCCGGGGAGCTGTTTTTT. Translated: CASSSLSGSRVAGELFF.

In the case of this clonotype: This could be a read error, since a much larger clone is one nucleotide away. The chain uses TRBV18 and TRBJ1-1; TRBD1 agrees at 7 bases. The CDR3 is 14 residues long. Per germline, CDR1 KGHSH and CDR2 LQKENI. In nucleotides, the CDR3 is TGTGCCAGCTCACCCTCCAGGGGGAACGCTGAAGCTTTCTTT. This codes for CASSPSRGNAEAFF. The full variable domain, completed using reference TRBV18 and TRBJ1-1, is NAGVMQNPRHLVRRRGQEARLRCSPMKGHSHVYWYRQLPEEGLKFMVYLQKENIIDESGMPKERFSAEFPKEGPSILRIQQVVRGDSAAYFCASSPSRGNAEAFFGQGTRLTVV.